The 7 T cell receptor beta chains presented below share a single source sample, sequenced in a study of T-cell reconstitution after alpha-beta-depleted transplantation in children. Unique molecular identifiers featured in how the TCRbeta library was prepared. MiXCR, applied by TCRdb to the PCR reads, yields one record per CDR3 protein. The table has 600,000 to 700,000 distinct CDR3 sequences, 16% seen once. The material sequenced was PBMCs from the stem cell graft donor, taken from the stem cell graft. The receptors shown here come from a human donor who donated a stem cell graft to a child with acute myeloid leukemia.

This clonotype was seen more than once but under ten times. The chain carries TRBV6-5 and TRBJ2-3, with 11 positions matching TRBD2. CDR1 is MNHEY, CDR2 SVGAGI, per germline. V shed 4 bases, J shed 0 bases, and the junction held 3 bases outside the gene matches. The CDR3 runs to 16 residues. In nucleotides, the CDR3 is TGTGCCAGCAGTTTGATAGCGGGGGGGAGCACAGATACGCAGTATTTT. This encodes CASSLIAGGSTDTQYF.

This clonotype was detected only a few times. The chain carries TRBV9 and TRBJ2-2, with D uncertain. With 0 bases removed from V and 14 bases from J, the gap between germline ends came to 17 bases. The CDR3 totals 14 residues. Germline lookup yields CDR1 SGDLS and CDR2 YYNGEE. The CDR3 DNA follows: TGTGCCAGCAGCGTAGCCATTGGCCCTACTAAACTGTTTTTT. It yields the protein CASSVAIGPTKLFF. Looking up the rest from reference TRBV9 and TRBJ2-2 gives the full variable domain: DSGVTQTPKHLITATGQRVTLRCSPRSGDLSVYWYQQSLDQGLQFLIQYYNGEERAKGNILERFSAQQFPDLHSELNLSSLELGDSALYFCASSVAIGPTKLFFGEGSRLTVL.

This clonotype has at least ten counts. The V gene is TRBV20-1, the J gene TRBJ1-1; perhaps TRBD1 as D (5 bases). The V gene's germline CDR1 is DFQATT and CDR2 SNEGSKA (reference sequence). The CDR3 loop spans 13 amino acids. This CDR3 reads CRAQGQGSTEAFF. In DNA form, the CDR3 reads TGCAGGGCCCAGGGCCAGGGAAGCACTGAAGCTTTCTTT.

This clonotype was seen repeatedly, ten times or more. One end of the junction does not line up with germline, which may come from a read error. The gene calls are TRBV20-1 and TRBJ1-1; D unclear. Germline V gives CDR1 DFQATT, CDR2 SNEGSKA (reference sequence). The CDR3 spans 14 residues. The CDR3 here is CSAGEQTVNTEAFF. CDR3 nucleotides: TGCAGTGCTGGAGAGCAGACGGTGAACACTGAAGCTTTCTTT.

The sample holds many counts of this clonotype. The J gene is TRBJ2-1, the V gene TRBV10-3; D is uncertain. Germline loops: CDR1 ENHRY, CDR2 SYGVKD. The length of the CDR3 is 11 residues. Deletions cut 8 bases from V and 8 bases from J, with 10 bases between. The CDR3 sequence is CAISGAYEQFF. Written as DNA, the CDR3 is TGTGCCATCTCCGGAGCTTATGAGCAGTTCTTC.

This clonotype was seen a handful of times. The J gene is TRBJ2-2, the V gene TRBV7-9, with TRBD1 matching 10 bases. This CDR3 has 17 residues. Trimming took 1 base from V and 6 from J; bases not matched to a gene: 8. Germline CDR1 is SEHNR and CDR2 is FQNEAQ (reference sequence). The CDR3 loop is CASSLETGTGVSGELFF. Written as DNA, the CDR3 is TGTGCCAGCAGCTTAGAAACCGGGACAGGGGTTTCCGGGGAGCTGTTTTTT.

This clonotype was found once. Since a much larger clone is just one base distant, this may be a read error. The rearrangement links TRBV20-1 to TRBJ2-3; the match to TRBD2 covers 8 bases. CDR1 is DFQATT and CDR2 is SNEGSKA in the germline V gene (reference sequence). This CDR3 spans 15 amino acids. CDR3 in amino acids: CNASPTPGLVSTQYF. CDR3 bases: TGCAATGCTAGTCCCACACCGGGACTAGTATCGACGCAGTATTTT.